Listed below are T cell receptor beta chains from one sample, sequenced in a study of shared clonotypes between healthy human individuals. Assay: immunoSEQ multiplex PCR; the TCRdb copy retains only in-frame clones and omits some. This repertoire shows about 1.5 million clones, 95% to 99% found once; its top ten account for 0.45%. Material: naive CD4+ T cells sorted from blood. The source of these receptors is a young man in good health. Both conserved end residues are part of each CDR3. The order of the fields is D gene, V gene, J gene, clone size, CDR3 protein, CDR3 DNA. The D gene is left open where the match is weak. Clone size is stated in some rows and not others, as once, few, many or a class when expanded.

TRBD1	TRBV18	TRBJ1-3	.	CASSQIPSPGGPSGNTIYF	TGTGCCAGCTCACAGATTCCGTCCCCAGGGGGCCCCTCTGGAAACACCATATATTTT
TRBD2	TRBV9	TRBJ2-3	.	CASSPSGVDTQYF	TGTGCCAGCAGCCCAAGCGGGGTAGATACGCAGTATTTT
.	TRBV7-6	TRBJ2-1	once	CASSLTESPFPFNEQFF	TGTGCCAGCAGCTTAACAGAATCCCCCTTTCCCTTCAATGAGCAGTTCTTC
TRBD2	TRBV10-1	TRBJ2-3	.	CASRNPGTSGSAWDTQYF	TGCGCCAGCAGAAACCCCGGGACTAGCGGGAGTGCTTGGGATACGCAGTATTTT
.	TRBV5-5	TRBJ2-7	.	CASSLAARAREQYF	TGTGCCAGCAGCTTGGCGGCCAGGGCTAGGGAGCAGTACTTC
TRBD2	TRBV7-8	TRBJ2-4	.	CASSLVTSGTILAKNIQYF	TGTGCCAGCAGCTTAGTTACTAGCGGTACAATTCTAGCCAAAAACATTCAGTACTTC
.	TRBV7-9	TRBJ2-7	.	CASSYQQVGSLEQYF	TGTGCCAGCAGCTACCAACAGGTGGGAAGTCTTGAGCAGTACTTC
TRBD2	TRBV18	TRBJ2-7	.	CATSEGREGPYEQYF	TGTGCCACCTCAGAAGGGCGGGAGGGCCCCTACGAGCAGTACTTC
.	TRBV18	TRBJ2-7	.	CASSPRGLSSYEQYF	TGTGCCAGCTCACCACGAGGGCTAAGCTCCTACGAGCAGTACTTC
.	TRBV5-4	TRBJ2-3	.	CASSLPREDTQYF	TGTGCCAGCAGCTTGCCCAGGGAGGATACGCAGTATTTT
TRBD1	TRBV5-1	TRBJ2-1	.	CASSPGQASHEQFF	TGCGCCAGCAGCCCCGGACAGGCCTCCCATGAGCAGTTCTTC
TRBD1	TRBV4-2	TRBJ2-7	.	CASSQDRGREQYF	TGTGCCAGCAGCCAAGACAGGGGGCGCGAGCAGTACTTC
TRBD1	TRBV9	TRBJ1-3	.	CASSGGTGGAGAGNTIYF	TGTGCCAGCAGCGGCGGGACAGGGGGCGCGGGGGCTGGAAACACCATATATTTT
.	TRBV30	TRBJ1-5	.	CAWSQGTNQPQHF	TGTGCCTGGTCACAGGGTACCAATCAGCCCCAGCATTTT
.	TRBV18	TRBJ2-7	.	CASSLRDNSYEQYF	TGTGCCAGCTCACTCCGGGACAACTCCTACGAGCAGTACTTC
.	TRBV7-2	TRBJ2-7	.	CASSLEGRDSYEQYF	TGTGCCAGCAGCTTAGAGGGACGAGACTCCTACGAGCAGTACTTC
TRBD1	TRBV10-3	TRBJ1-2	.	CAIRGQGRDYGYTF	TGTGCCATCAGGGGACAGGGGCGAGACTATGGCTACACCTTC
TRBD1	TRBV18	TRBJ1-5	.	CASSQGAGGSNQPQHF	TGTGCCAGCTCACAAGGGGCAGGGGGGAGCAATCAGCCCCAGCATTTT
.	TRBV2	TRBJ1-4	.	CASSGVGGKNEKLFF	TGTGCCAGCAGTGGGGTCGGTGGGAAAAATGAAAAACTGTTTTTT
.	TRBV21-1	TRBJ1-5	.	CASSTVDRGPNKNSNQPQHF	TGTGCCAGCAGCACGGTAGACAGGGGGCCAAACAAAAATAGCAATCAGCCCCAGCATTTT
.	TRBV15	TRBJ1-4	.	CATTWTVPTEKLFF	TGTGCCACCACGTGGACAGTGCCGACTGAAAAACTGTTTTTT
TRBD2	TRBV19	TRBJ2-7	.	CASSIVQGLREQYF	TGTGCCAGTAGTATAGTCCAGGGACTACGCGAGCAGTACTTC
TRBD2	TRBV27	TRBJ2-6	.	CASNSGGGLGGANVLTF	TGTGCCAGCAATAGCGGGGGAGGCTTGGGTGGGGCCAACGTCCTGACTTTC
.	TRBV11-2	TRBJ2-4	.	CASSFSPTALNIQYF	TGTGCCAGCAGCTTCTCCCCGACAGCCCTAAACATTCAGTACTTC
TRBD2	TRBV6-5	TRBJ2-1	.	CASSYSRSGSRDEQFF	TGTGCCAGCAGTTATTCTAGGAGCGGGAGTAGAGATGAGCAGTTCTTC
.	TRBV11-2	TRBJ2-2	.	CASSLSNGELFF	TGTGCCAGCAGCTTAAGCAACGGGGAGCTGTTTTTT